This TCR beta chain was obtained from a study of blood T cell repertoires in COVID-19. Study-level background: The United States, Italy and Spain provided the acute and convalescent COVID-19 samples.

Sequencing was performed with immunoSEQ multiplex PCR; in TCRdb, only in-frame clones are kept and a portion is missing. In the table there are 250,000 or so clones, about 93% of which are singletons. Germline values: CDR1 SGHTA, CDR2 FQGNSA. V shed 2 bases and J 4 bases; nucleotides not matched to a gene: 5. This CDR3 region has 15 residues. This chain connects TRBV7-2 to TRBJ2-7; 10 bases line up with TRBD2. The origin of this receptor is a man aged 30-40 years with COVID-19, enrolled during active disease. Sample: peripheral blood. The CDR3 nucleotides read TGTGCCAGCAGCTTAACCGGACTAGCGGCTTACGAGCAGTACTTC. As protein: CASSLTGLAAYEQYF.